This TCR beta chain was obtained from a study of CD8 T cells in ankylosing spondylitis. Regarding the study as a whole: There were earlier reports of some motif variants in reactive arthritis synovial fluid and blood. A TCR beta motif of seven or eight highly homologous variants appeared characteristic of ankylosing spondylitis blood. The study looked at matched synovial fluid samples from ankylosing spondylitis patients. Disease-linked clones were reported to be significantly enriched there. As for the disease-linked clones, they showed a CD8+ phenotype and occurred at relatively low frequencies in peripheral blood.

Germline-derived CDR1 and CDR2 are SGHDT and YYEEEE. Trimming took 5 bases from V and 6 from J, leaving 11 bases between them. The CDR3 runs 12 residues. This clonotype was counted between two and nine times. The antigen is undetermined. Quantitative molecular-barcoded 5'-RACE generated the TCR beta libraries. TCRdb processed the 5' RACE reads anew with MiXCR; each CDR3 protein has one entry. The repertoire consists of around 890,000 distinct CDR3 sequences, with about 12% occurring once and the leading ten covering roughly 0.51%. The V call is TRBV5-6, the J call TRBJ1-2, with D possibly TRBD1 on 5 matching bases. This TCR was recovered from a male donor with ankylosing spondylitis. The sequenced sample consisted of blood, either unsorted or a sorted T cell fraction (not recorded which). CDR3 in DNA: TGTGCCAGCAGACAGGACCGTGATGGCTACACCTTC. Protein sequence: CASRQDRDGYTF.